The 32 T cell receptor beta chains reported below all come from one sample, sequenced in a study of blood T cells in healthy people across ages. A second PCR, run for roughly 7 to 11 cycles, used a sample-barcoded 5' primer plus a J-beta primer mix. TCRdb passed the 5' RACE reads through MiXCR, listing each CDR3 protein once. The sample consists of 1.5 million to 2 million distinct CDR3 sequences, 28% of them appearing once. Sequenced input: blood. The origin of the receptors is a young woman in good health.

This clonotype was counted only a few times. This chain joins TRBV30 and TRBJ2-4; 8 bases fit TRBD2. There are 12 residues in the CDR3. The V gene's germline CDR1 is GTSNPN and CDR2 SVGIG (reference sequence). The V gene end was trimmed by 5 bases and the J gene end by 8 bases; junction bases not matched to a gene: 5. The DNA of the CDR3 is TGTGCCTGGTGCCCCGGGGGGGACATTCAGTACTTC. It specifies CAWCPGGDIQYF.

In this sample, this clonotype turned up a few times. The chain is built from TRBV10-3 and TRBJ2-1, with D perhaps given as TRBD1 or TRBD2 (6 bases each). The CDR3 totals 13 residues. Germline CDR1 reads ENHRY; CDR2 reads SYGVKD. V was pared by 11 bases and J by 7 bases, with 18 bases between. The CDR3 DNA reads TGTGCCGTTCGAACAGGGACTGGGAATGAGCAGTTCTTC. Its translation: CAVRTGTGNEQFF.

Concerning this clonotype: A read error may produce the germline difference seen at one junction end. This chain uses TRBV28 with TRBJ2-6; D is unclear. In germline, CDR1 is MDHEN, CDR2 SYDVKM. This CDR3 has 13 amino acids. The CDR3 DNA is TGTGCCAGCAAGATTTCTGTGGCCAACGTCCTGACTTTC. Translating it yields CASKISVANVLTF.

The chain is built from TRBV6-5 and TRBJ1-1; 7 positions agree with TRBD1. Germline trimming cut 0 bases from V and 4 bases from J; bases unmatched to any gene: 5. Germline V gene sequence: CDR1 MNHEY, CDR2 SVGAGI. The CDR3 length is 15 residues. The CDR3 region is CASSYSGRGPTEAFF. The CDR3 DNA sequence: TGTGCCAGCAGTTACTCGGGGAGGGGGCCCACTGAAGCTTTCTTT.

This clonotype was found a few times. The rearrangement uses TRBV20-1 and TRBJ2-5, with 14 bases that match TRBD2. V gave up 5 bases and J gave up 1 base; unmatched junction bases: 3. This CDR3 region has 15 residues. Germline-derived CDR1 and CDR2 are DFQATT and SNEGSKA (reference sequence). CDR3 in DNA: TGCAGTGCTTTGACTAGCGGGGGGGCCCAAGAGACCCAGTACTTC. Its translation is CSALTSGGAQETQYF.

This clonotype was recorded many times. The rearrangement joins TRBV7-2 to TRBJ2-1; maybe TRBD2 (6 bases). The CDR3 has 15 residues. Trimming took off 5 bases at V and 3 bases at J, with 14 bases between the two ends. CDR1 is SGHTA, CDR2 FQGNSA, per germline. Here the CDR3 DNA reads TGTGCCAGCAGCCCCAGAGGAGGGTACTACAATGAGCAGTTCTTC. Translating gives CASSPRGGYYNEQFF.

V is TRBV20-1 and J is TRBJ2-7; possibly TRBD2 for D (5 bases). With 6 bases removed from V and 2 bases from J, the gap between germline ends came to 17 bases. The CDR3 contains 14 residues. The germline V gene encodes CDR1 DFQATT and CDR2 SNEGSKA (reference sequence). CDR3 sequence: CSAEMSLGAYEQYF. CDR3 coding DNA: TGCAGTGCCGAGATGAGTCTCGGGGCCTACGAGCAGTACTTC.

The table lists this clonotype with many counts. The chain joins TRBV29-1 to TRBJ2-7, with D hard to call. Trimming left V 1 base short and J 1 base short, with 5 bases between. Germline V gene lookup returns CDR1 SQVTM and CDR2 ANQGSEA. This CDR3 has 12 residues. The CDR3 DNA follows: TGCAGCGTTGAAGTCCAATCCTACGAGCAGTACTTC. Residues: CSVEVQSYEQYF.

The chain has TRBV7-2 and TRBJ2-1; D may match TRBD1 or TRBD2 (5 bases each). The J call may be faulty, since TRBJ2-7 better matches the DNA end. Germline assignment: CDR1 SGHTA and CDR2 FQGNSA. The CDR3 has 12 residues. CDR3 DNA: TGTGCCAGCAGCTCGGGACGTGTCGAGCAGTACTTC. It is translated as CASSSGRVEQYF.

The chain has TRBV7-3 and TRBJ1-6; D is ambiguous. CDR1 is SGHTA, CDR2 FQGTGA, per germline. CDR3 length: 13 amino acids. Trimming took off 5 bases at V and 8 bases at J, with 10 bases between the two ends. The CDR3 nucleotides read TGTGCCAGCAGCAATGACGGTGATTCACCCCTCCACTTT. Protein product: CASSNDGDSPLHF.

In this sample, this clonotype turned up a few times. CDR3: CASSLVAGEGPDTQYF. The CDR3 region has the DNA TGTGCCAGCAGCTTAGTGGCCGGGGAGGGCCCAGATACGCAGTATTTT. The rearrangement links TRBV7-9 to TRBJ2-3; 7 bases map to TRBD2. The germline CDR1 and CDR2 sequences are SEHNR and FQNEAQ (reference sequence). The CDR3 runs to 16 residues. J was trimmed by 4 bases and V by 1 base; bases with no gene match: 8.

This clonotype came up a few times. V usage is TRBV29-1 and J usage is TRBJ1-1, with D maybe TRBD1 (5 bases). Germline-derived CDR1 and CDR2 are SQVTM and ANQGSEA. The CDR3 totals 11 residues. Trimming took 6 bases from V and 12 from J, leaving 17 bases between them. In nucleotides, the CDR3 is TGCAGCGTCCCGGAGGCGGGGGTACCTTTCTTT. Translated, it gives CSVPEAGVPFF.

This clonotype was picked up a small number of times. The chain has TRBV9 and TRBJ1-5, with TRBD1 as a possible D gene (5 bases). From germline, CDR1 is SGDLS and CDR2 YYNGEE. V lost 4 bases and J 5 bases, leaving 19 bases between the germline ends. This CDR3 is built from 16 residues. The DNA for the CDR3 is TGTGCCAGCAGCTCCGGAGGGGCTCCGGGGCATCAGCCCCAGCATTTT. As protein: CASSSGGAPGHQPQHF.

This chain joins TRBV7-2 and TRBJ2-7, with D unclear. V was clipped by 5 bases and J by 3 bases, with 14 bases between them. The CDR3 runs 14 residues. Germline assignment: CDR1 SGHTA and CDR2 FQGNSA. CDR3: CASSRGGINYEQYF. The CDR3 nucleotides are TGTGCCAGCAGCCGCGGCGGAATAAACTACGAGCAGTACTTC.

The chain combines TRBV6-2 or TRBV6-3 with TRBJ2-7; either TRBD1 or TRBD2 may fit D (6 bases each). Germline V CDR1 and CDR2: MNHEY, SVGEGT. Trimming took 7 bases from V and 5 from J, leaving 27 bases between them. There are 17 residues in the CDR3. CDR3 nucleotide sequence: TGTGCCAGCAATTCCCCAAGGGACGGGGGCAGGAAAAACGAGCAGTACTTC. Its translation: CASNSPRDGGRKNEQYF.

The rearrangement joins TRBV12-3 or TRBV12-4 to TRBJ1-5; 7 bases fit TRBD1. The V and J ends lost 8 bases and 1 base, in that order; junction bases with no gene match: 2. The CDR3 is 13 residues long. The CDR3 loop is CASATGSNQPQHF. DNA of the CDR3: TGTGCCAGCGCGACAGGGAGCAATCAGCCCCAGCATTTT.

The chain has TRBV5-1 and TRBJ2-7; D is unclear. Trimming took off 3 bases at V and 0 bases at J, with 13 bases between the two ends. The CDR3 loop spans 15 amino acids. CDR1 and CDR2 from the germline V gene are SGHRS and YFSETQ. CDR3 sequence reads: CASSSGEALSYEQYF. The CDR3 DNA reads TGCGCCAGCAGCTCCGGAGAGGCGCTCTCCTACGAGCAGTACTTC.

This clonotype was found a few times. The chain links TRBV4-3 to TRBJ1-4; no firm D call. CDR3 size: 20 residues. Germline CDR1 and CDR2: LGHNA and YSLEER. Trimming removed 2 bases from V and 0 bases from J, with 22 bases in between. CDR3 loop: CASSQNQEMEGSATNEKLFF. The CDR3, as DNA: TGCGCCAGCAGCCAAAATCAGGAGATGGAGGGTAGCGCAACTAATGAAAAACTGTTTTTT.

This clonotype turned up a few times. The chain couples TRBV7-9 to TRBJ2-5; TRBD2 agrees at 9 bases. Germline assignment: CDR1 SEHNR and CDR2 FQNEAQ (reference sequence). The CDR3 has 16 residues. The V segment lost 2 bases and the J segment 5 bases; nucleotides outside the gene matches: 9. DNA of the CDR3: TGTGCCAGCAGCTTATCCGGCGGGGGGGCCTTCGAGACCCAGTACTTC. As protein: CASSLSGGGAFETQYF.

The chain carries TRBV11-2 and TRBJ1-1, with 8 bases that match TRBD1. V was pared by 5 bases and J by 3 bases, with 5 bases of the junction left unmatched. Germline V lookup: CDR1 SGHAT, CDR2 FQNNGV. The CDR3 is 14 residues long. This CDR3 is CASSRAGGDTEAFF. The CDR3 bases are TGTGCCAGCAGCCGAGCAGGGGGCGACACTGAAGCTTTCTTT.

The chain is built from TRBV12-3 or TRBV12-4 and TRBJ2-3; D unclear. This CDR3 comprises 14 residues. V was clipped by 7 bases and J by 6 bases, with 17 bases between them. The CDR3 sequence: CASTLNGPWDTQYF. In nucleotides, the CDR3 is TGTGCCAGCACCCTTAACGGGCCCTGGGATACGCAGTATTTT.

This clonotype has a handful of counts. The genes are TRBV19 and TRBJ2-4, with D possibly being TRBD2 (6 bases). CDR3 length: 14 residues. Germline CDR1 LNHDA, CDR2 SQIVND (reference sequence). Trimming stripped 3 bases from V and 2 bases from J, with 8 bases between. DNA of the CDR3: TGTGCCAGTAGTATGCGCGGGACCAAAAACATTCAGTACTTC. Encoded protein: CASSMRGTKNIQYF.

Only a few counts were recorded for this clonotype. The V call is TRBV7-6, the J call TRBJ1-2; 9 bases align to TRBD1. The CDR3 spans 15 residues. The germline V gene encodes CDR1 SGHVS and CDR2 FNYEAQ. V shed 1 base, J shed 4 bases, and the junction held 4 bases outside the gene matches. As DNA, the CDR3 is TGTGCCAGCAGCTTAGAAGGGACAGGGTCCTATGGCTACACCTTC. Its translation: CASSLEGTGSYGYTF.

This clonotype was seen many times. At one end the junction does not follow the germline gene, possibly because of a read error. V and J are TRBV12-3 or TRBV12-4 and TRBJ2-5, with TRBD1 matching 9 bases. The CDR3 runs to 16 residues. The CDR3 loop is CASSPSGTGNQETQYF. CDR3 nucleotide sequence: TGTGCCAGCAGCCCCTCCGGGACAGGGAACCAGGAGACCCAGTACTTC.

The table lists this clonotype with a few counts. The rearrangement joins TRBV18 to TRBJ1-2, with 7 bases matching TRBD1. This CDR3 comprises 14 residues. From germline, CDR1 is KGHSH and CDR2 LQKENI. After removal of 3 bases from V and 4 bases from J, the junction contained 5 bases not matched to a gene. Written as DNA, the CDR3 is TGTGCCAGCTCACCCACAGGGGATCCCTATGGCTACACCTTC. This translates into CASSPTGDPYGYTF.

This clonotype was detected only once. A much larger clone sits a single nucleotide away, making a read error possible. The chain uses TRBV9 and TRBJ2-3; D is uncertain. This CDR3 comprises 14 residues. The germline V and J ends were trimmed by 0 bases and 1 base, with 6 bases remaining between them. Germline V gives CDR1 SGDLS, CDR2 YYNGEE. The CDR3 nucleotides are TGTGCCAGCAGCGTAGTGACTGGCACAGATACGCAGTATTTT. Amino acids: CASSVVTGTDTQYF.

This sequence joins TRBV7-9 and TRBJ1-2, with TRBD1 as a possible D gene (5 bases). Trimming took off 5 bases at V and 7 bases at J, with 14 bases between the two ends. This CDR3 comprises 13 residues. Germline assignment: CDR1 SEHNR and CDR2 FQNEAQ (reference sequence). CDR3 protein: CASSPSRDGGYTF. Written as DNA, the CDR3 is TGTGCCAGCAGCCCGAGCCGGGACGGTGGCTACACCTTC. Filled out from reference TRBV7-9 and TRBJ1-2, the complete variable domain reads DTGVSQNPRHKITKRGQNVTFRCDPISEHNRLYWYRQTLGQGPEFLTYFQNEAQLEKSRLLSDRFSAERPKGSFSTLEIQRTEQGDSAMYLCASSPSRDGGYTFGSGTRLTVV.

CDR3 DNA sequence: TGTGCCAGCTCGCCGGGAACCGGGACAGGGGGCAATGAGCAGTTCTTC. Translation: CASSPGTGTGGNEQFF. The rearrangement links TRBV18 to TRBJ2-1; 11 bases are a match to TRBD1. The junction had 10 bases not matched to a gene; V was cut back by 6 bases and J by 6 bases. CDR3 size: 16 residues. Germline V gene sequence: CDR1 KGHSH, CDR2 LQKENI.

In its sample, this clonotype was seen many times. The V call is TRBV29-1, the J call TRBJ1-2; 7 bases are a match to TRBD1. Trimming at V came to 3 bases and at J to 3 bases, leaving 10 bases not matched to a gene. The CDR3 runs 15 residues. Germline CDR1 and CDR2: SQVTM and ANQGSEA. The CDR3 region is CSVEDGFQGDYGYTF. The DNA for the CDR3 is TGCAGCGTTGAGGATGGCTTTCAGGGGGACTATGGCTACACCTTC.

DNA of the CDR3: TGTGCCAGCAGCCCTCACCCCCCCGAGACCCAGTACTTC. This translates into CASSPHPPETQYF. This chain links TRBV14 with TRBJ2-5; D uncertain. With 4 bases removed from V and 5 bases from J, the gap between germline ends came to 11 bases. The CDR3 loop spans 13 amino acids. From germline, CDR1 is SGHDN and CDR2 FVKESK.

This clonotype was detected only a few times. The chain couples TRBV12-3 or TRBV12-4 to TRBJ1-2, with unresolved D. Trimming took off 0 bases at V and 4 bases at J, with 12 bases between the two ends. The length of the CDR3 is 15 residues. In DNA, the CDR3 is TGTGCCAGCAGTTTAGCCACCGTGACCGGCTATGGCTACACCTTC. Encoded protein: CASSLATVTGYGYTF.

The chain couples TRBV5-1 to TRBJ1-1; 11 bases map to TRBD1. From germline, CDR1 is SGHRS and CDR2 YFSETQ. This CDR3 has 15 amino acids. J was trimmed by 7 bases and V by 4 bases; bases with no gene match: 9. The CDR3 DNA reads TGCGCCAGCAGCATCGGGACAGGGGGGACAAATGAAGCTTTCTTT. This sequence encodes CASSIGTGGTNEAFF.